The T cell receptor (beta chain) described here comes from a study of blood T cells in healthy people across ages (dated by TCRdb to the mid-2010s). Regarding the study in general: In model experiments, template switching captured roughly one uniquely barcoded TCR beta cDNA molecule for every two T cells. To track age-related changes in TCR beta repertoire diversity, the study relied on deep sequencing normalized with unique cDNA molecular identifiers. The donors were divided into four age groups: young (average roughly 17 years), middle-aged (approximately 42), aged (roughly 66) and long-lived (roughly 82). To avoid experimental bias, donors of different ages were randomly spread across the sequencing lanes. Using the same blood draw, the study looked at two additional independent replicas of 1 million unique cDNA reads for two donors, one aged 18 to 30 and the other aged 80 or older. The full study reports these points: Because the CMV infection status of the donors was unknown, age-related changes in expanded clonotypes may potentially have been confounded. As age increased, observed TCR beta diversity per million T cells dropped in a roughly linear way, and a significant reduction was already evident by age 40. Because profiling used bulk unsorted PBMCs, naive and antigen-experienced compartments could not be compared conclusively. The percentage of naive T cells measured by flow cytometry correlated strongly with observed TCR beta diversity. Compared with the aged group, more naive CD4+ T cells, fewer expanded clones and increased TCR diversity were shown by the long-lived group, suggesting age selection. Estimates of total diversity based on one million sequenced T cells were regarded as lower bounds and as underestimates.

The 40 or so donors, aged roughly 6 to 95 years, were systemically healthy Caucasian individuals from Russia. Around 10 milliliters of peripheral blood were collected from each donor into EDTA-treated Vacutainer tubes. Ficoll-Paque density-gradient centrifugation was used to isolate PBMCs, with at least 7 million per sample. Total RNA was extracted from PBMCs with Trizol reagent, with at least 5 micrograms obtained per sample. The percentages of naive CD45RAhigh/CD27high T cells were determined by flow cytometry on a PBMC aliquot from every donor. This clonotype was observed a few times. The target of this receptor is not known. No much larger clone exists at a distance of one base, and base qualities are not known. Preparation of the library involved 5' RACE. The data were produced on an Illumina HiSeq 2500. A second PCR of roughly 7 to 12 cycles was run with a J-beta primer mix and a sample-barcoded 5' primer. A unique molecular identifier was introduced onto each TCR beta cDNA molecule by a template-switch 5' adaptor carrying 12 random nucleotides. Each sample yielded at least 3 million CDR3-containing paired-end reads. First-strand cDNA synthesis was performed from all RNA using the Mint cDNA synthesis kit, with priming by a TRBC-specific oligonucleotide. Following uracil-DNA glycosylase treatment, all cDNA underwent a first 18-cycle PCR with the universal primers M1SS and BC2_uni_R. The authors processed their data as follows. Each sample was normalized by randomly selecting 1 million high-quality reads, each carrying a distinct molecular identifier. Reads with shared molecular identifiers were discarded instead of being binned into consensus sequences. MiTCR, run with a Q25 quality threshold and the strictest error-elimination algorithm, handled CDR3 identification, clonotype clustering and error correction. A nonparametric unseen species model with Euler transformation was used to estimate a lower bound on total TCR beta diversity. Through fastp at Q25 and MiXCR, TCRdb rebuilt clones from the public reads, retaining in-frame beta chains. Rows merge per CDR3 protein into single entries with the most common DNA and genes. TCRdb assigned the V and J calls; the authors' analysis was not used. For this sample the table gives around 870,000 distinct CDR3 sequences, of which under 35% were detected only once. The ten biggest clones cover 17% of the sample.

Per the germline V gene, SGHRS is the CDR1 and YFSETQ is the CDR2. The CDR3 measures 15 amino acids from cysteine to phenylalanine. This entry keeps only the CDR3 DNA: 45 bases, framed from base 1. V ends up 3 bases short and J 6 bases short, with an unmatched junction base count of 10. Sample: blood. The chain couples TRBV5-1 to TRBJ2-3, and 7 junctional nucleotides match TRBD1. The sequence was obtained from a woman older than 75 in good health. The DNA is TGCGCCAGCAGCTGGAGACAGGGCGGGTCGGATACGCAGTATTTT. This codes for CASSWRQGGSDTQYF.